These 32 T cell receptor beta chains were sequenced from one sample in a study of blood T cells in healthy people across ages. A J-beta primer mix and a sample-barcoded 5' primer were used in a second PCR of about 7 to 12 cycles. TCRdb processed the 5' RACE reads anew with MiXCR; each CDR3 protein has one entry. The sample holds about 730,000 distinct CDR3 sequences, 35% to 45% seen once. Material for sequencing was blood. Receptors originate from a woman between 55 and 75 years old in good health.

This clonotype was counted between two and nine times. The chain is built from TRBV5-1 and TRBJ2-3; TRBD1 matches 7 bases. In germline, CDR1 is SGHRS, CDR2 YFSETQ. CDR3 length equals 13 residues. The ends lost 4 bases at V and 6 bases at J; junction bases unmatched: 5. The CDR3 protein is CASSPDRADTQYF. DNA for the CDR3: TGCGCCAGCAGCCCAGACAGGGCTGATACGCAGTATTTT.

The chain couples TRBV24-1 to TRBJ2-3; 10 positions match TRBD2. This CDR3 region has 16 residues. Germline V gene lookup returns CDR1 KGHDR and CDR2 SFDVKD. J lost 3 bases, V lost 1 base, and 3 bases had no gene match. The CDR3 nucleotides are TGTGCCACCAGTGATTTCAGCGGGGGGGCGACAGATACGCAGTATTTT. Translating it yields CATSDFSGGATDTQYF.

This clonotype was recorded only once. V usage is TRBV9 and J usage is TRBJ2-6; either TRBD1 or TRBD2 may supply D (5 bases each). CDR3 length: 16 residues. Between the trimmed V and J ends, which lost 0 bases and 2 bases, there was a span of 9 bases. Germline V gives CDR1 SGDLS, CDR2 YYNGEE. In DNA, the CDR3 is TGTGCCAGCAGCGTAGATCCGGGGCCTGGGGCCAACGTCCTGACTTTC. This encodes CASSVDPGPGANVLTF.

The chain carries TRBV5-6 and TRBJ2-3, with D perhaps TRBD1 (6 bases). Trimming took off 4 bases at V and 4 bases at J, with 10 bases between the two ends. This CDR3 contains 13 residues. Germline V lookup: CDR1 SGHDT, CDR2 YYEEEE. The DNA for the CDR3 is TGTGCCAGCAGCAAACAGGGCGCAGATACGCAGTATTTT. Its translation is CASSKQGADTQYF.

This clonotype was seen only a few times. V usage is TRBV29-1 and J usage is TRBJ2-4, with 16 bases matching TRBD2. Germline trimming cut 7 bases from V and 4 bases from J; bases unmatched to any gene: 7. Germline V gives CDR1 SQVTM, CDR2 ANQGSEA. This CDR3 has 16 amino acids. The CDR3 loop reads CSAYGTSGGVKNIQYF. Here the CDR3 DNA reads TGCAGCGCTTATGGGACTAGCGGGGGGGTTAAAAACATTCAGTACTTC.

As to this clonotype: It may be a read error: a sequence one base away is much more abundant. V and J are TRBV7-3 and TRBJ2-1; TRBD2 matches at 14 bases. J gave up 10 bases and V 5 bases, and 13 bases lay outside the gene matches. The CDR3 spans 17 residues. Germline assignment: CDR1 SGHTA and CDR2 FQGTGA. This chain's CDR3 is CASSIEKGTSGSGEQFF. The CDR3 DNA reads as TGTGCCAGCAGCATAGAAAAAGGGACTAGCGGGAGCGGAGAGCAGTTCTTC.

This clonotype has more than one count but fewer than ten. This rearrangement joins TRBV6-6 to TRBJ2-7; the D gene is possibly TRBD1 (6 bases). This CDR3 comprises 14 residues. Per germline, CDR1 MNHNY and CDR2 SVGAGI (reference sequence). Deletions cut 6 bases from V and 7 bases from J, with 19 bases between. The CDR3 loop reads CASRETGRGGEQYF. The CDR3 bases are TGTGCCAGCAGAGAGACAGGCAGGGGTGGAGAGCAGTACTTC.

V gene TRBV7-3 combines with J gene TRBJ2-5, with 8 bases that match TRBD1. The J call may be faulty, since TRBJ2-7 better matches the DNA end. The CDR3 is made up of 14 amino acids. CDR1 is SGHTA, CDR2 FQGTGA, per germline. CDR3 nucleotide sequence: TGTGCCAGCAGCGTAGGAGGACAGGGATCCGAGCAGTACTTC. Translation gives CASSVGGQGSEQYF.

The V call is TRBV7-9, the J call TRBJ1-2; no definite D call. This CDR3 is 14 amino acids long. Germline values: CDR1 SEHNR, CDR2 FQNEAQ (reference sequence). Trimming stripped 4 bases from V and 0 bases from J, with 9 bases between. The CDR3 sequence is CASSYDGPNYGYTF. For the CDR3, the DNA is TGTGCCAGCAGCTACGATGGGCCTAACTATGGCTACACCTTC.

The chain combines TRBV3-1 with TRBJ2-2; no firm D call. There are 15 residues in the CDR3. Germline assignment: CDR1 LGHDT and CDR2 YNNKEL (reference sequence). V lost 4 bases and J 0 bases, leaving 9 bases between the germline ends. CDR3: CASSLYDTNTGELFF. Here the CDR3 DNA reads TGTGCCAGCAGCCTTTACGATACGAACACCGGGGAGCTGTTTTTT.

The rearrangement links TRBV5-1 to TRBJ2-3; 7 bases line up with TRBD2. From germline, CDR1 is SGHRS and CDR2 YFSETQ. The CDR3 runs 16 residues. J was trimmed by 0 bases and V by 5 bases; bases with no gene match: 9. CDR3 sequence: CASRPGTGGSTDTQYF. Written as DNA, the CDR3 is TGCGCCAGCAGGCCTGGTACCGGGGGGAGCACAGATACGCAGTATTTT.

The V call is TRBV20-1, the J call TRBJ2-5; D is ambiguous. The germline V and J ends were trimmed by 6 bases and 3 bases, with 11 bases remaining between them. Germline CDR1 DFQATT, CDR2 SNEGSKA (reference sequence). The CDR3 is 12 residues long. The CDR3: CSARSIEETQYF. In DNA form, the CDR3 reads TGCAGTGCCCGGAGTATAGAAGAGACCCAGTACTTC.

V gene TRBV29-1 combines with J gene TRBJ2-2; 12 bases fit TRBD2. The length of the CDR3 is 15 residues. V trimming: 8 bases; J trimming: 0 bases; junction bases outside the gene matches: 4. From germline, CDR1 is SQVTM and CDR2 ANQGSEA. The CDR3 DNA reads as TGCAGCACCTGGACTAGCGGGACGAACACCGGGGAGCTGTTTTTT. Its translation: CSTWTSGTNTGELFF.

This clonotype was picked up one time. The gene calls are TRBV19 and TRBJ2-5; D possibly corresponds to TRBD2 (5 bases). Germline loops: CDR1 LNHDA, CDR2 SQIVND (reference sequence). V was clipped by 5 bases and J by 3 bases, with 13 bases between them. The CDR3 has 14 amino acids. The DNA for the CDR3 is TGTGCCAGTAGTTGGCGGGTCACCGAAGAGACCCAGTACTTC. It codes for CASSWRVTEETQYF.

The CDR3 DNA sequence: TGCAGCGTTCCCAAGGGAGGGGACATTCAGTACTTC. Translated, it gives CSVPKGGDIQYF. This chain uses TRBV29-1 with TRBJ2-4; 7 nucleotides match TRBD2. This CDR3 comprises 12 residues. Looked up from germline, CDR1 is SQVTM and CDR2 is ANQGSEA. J gave up 8 bases and V 5 bases, and 6 bases lay outside the gene matches. Combining the CDR3 with reference TRBV29-1 and TRBJ2-4 gives the whole variable domain SAVISQKPSRDICQRGTSLTIQCQVDSQVTMMFWYRQQPGQSLTLIATANQGSEATYESGFVIDKFPISRPNLTFSTLTVSNMSPEDSSIYLCSVPKGGDIQYFGAGTRLSVL.

The V and J genes are TRBV24-1 and TRBJ2-5; 10 nucleotides line up with TRBD1. The CDR3 is 16 amino acids. Trimming at V came to 7 bases and at J to 11 bases, leaving 18 bases not matched to a gene. Germline V gives CDR1 KGHDR, CDR2 SFDVKD. The CDR3 nucleotides read TGTGCCACCAGAGGGGACAGGGGAGGGGATTTCAATGAGCAGTACTTC. Amino acid sequence: CATRGDRGGDFNEQYF.

The chain uses TRBV28 and TRBJ2-5, with D unclear. The V end lost 1 base, the J end lost 0 bases, and 15 bases lay between the germline ends. Germline assignment: CDR1 MDHEN and CDR2 SYDVKM. This CDR3 comprises 17 residues. CDR3 protein: CASSLFQGLRNQETQYF. Written as DNA, the CDR3 is TGTGCCAGCAGTTTATTCCAAGGGCTCCGAAACCAAGAGACCCAGTACTTC.

This rearrangement joins TRBV10-3 to TRBJ1-5; D not resolved. Germline lookup yields CDR1 ENHRY and CDR2 SYGVKD. CDR3 length: 13 amino acids. V lost 6 bases and J lost 3, with 9 bases in between. CDR3 residues: CAISPGHNQPQHF. As DNA, the CDR3 is TGTGCCATCAGCCCGGGTCACAATCAGCCCCAGCATTTT.

The gene calls are TRBV7-2 and TRBJ2-7, with 9 nucleotides matching TRBD2. The J call is in doubt because the DNA end fits TRBJ2-5 better. The CDR3 is made up of 16 amino acids. In germline, CDR1 is SGHTA, CDR2 FQGNSA. CDR3: CASSLAATSGQETQYF. CDR3 nucleotide sequence: TGTGCCAGCAGCTTAGCGGCGACTAGCGGCCAAGAGACCCAGTACTTC.

The chain recombines TRBV12-3 or TRBV12-4 with TRBJ1-5, with no clear D. The CDR3 loop spans 14 amino acids. With 7 bases removed from V and 7 bases from J, the gap between germline ends came to 17 bases. In DNA, the CDR3 is TGTGCCAGCAATCTCGGGGTGGAAGGCCAGCCCCAGCATTTT. Amino acid sequence: CASNLGVEGQPQHF.

Comments on this clonotype: A single base separates this from a much larger clone, so it may be a read error. V and J are TRBV29-1 and TRBJ2-1; D remains unclear. The CDR3 runs 11 residues. CDR1 SQVTM and CDR2 ANQGSEA come from the germline V gene. The ends were cut back, 6 bases at V and 13 bases at J, with 16 bases in the middle. CDR3 residues: CSVDTQETQFF. Here the CDR3 DNA reads TGCAGCGTCGACACCCAAGAGACCCAGTTCTTC.

The rearrangement uses TRBV5-6 and TRBJ2-7; TRBD2 aligns across 13 bases. The CDR3 extends over 15 amino acids. The V segment lost 3 bases and the J segment 6 bases; nucleotides outside the gene matches: 6. CDR1 is SGHDT, CDR2 YYEEEE, per germline. Here the CDR3 reads CASSWRTSGSGEQYF. DNA for the CDR3: TGTGCCAGCAGCTGGCGGACTAGCGGGAGTGGCGAGCAGTACTTC.

This rearrangement joins TRBV7-9 to TRBJ2-1; 7 nucleotides align to TRBD1. After removal of 8 bases from V and 0 bases from J, the junction contained 10 bases not matched to a gene. Germline loops: CDR1 SEHNR, CDR2 FQNEAQ (reference sequence). There are 16 residues in the CDR3. The CDR3 DNA reads TGTGCCAGCTCCAAGGGGGCCACGAGCTCCTACAATGAGCAGTTCTTC. This sequence encodes CASSKGATSSYNEQFF.

This clonotype came up once. The CDR3 bases are TGTGCCAGCAGCGTAGGAACTGATCCGAACACCGGGGAGCTGTTTTTT. Translated, it gives CASSVGTDPNTGELFF. This chain uses TRBV9 with TRBJ2-2, with D uncertain. Germline V lookup: CDR1 SGDLS, CDR2 YYNGEE. Trimming stripped 0 bases from V and 0 bases from J, with 9 bases between. The CDR3 is 16 amino acids.

This clonotype appeared a few times. The chain has TRBV10-3 and TRBJ2-7, with 10 bases identical to TRBD1. This CDR3 spans 13 amino acids. Germline loops: CDR1 ENHRY, CDR2 SYGVKD. V shed 10 bases and J 4 bases; nucleotides not matched to a gene: 7. CDR3 bases: TGTGCCACCGGGACAGGGGAATCGTACGAGCAGTACTTC. Protein product: CATGTGESYEQYF.

The chain recombines TRBV7-2 with TRBJ2-3; 8 bases are a match to TRBD2. The CDR3 is 15 residues long. The junction had 4 bases not matched to a gene; V was cut back by 4 bases and J by 1 base. Germline V gene data show CDR1 as SGHTA and CDR2 as FQGNSA. DNA of the CDR3: TGTGCCAGCAGCTCGCAAGCGGGGGGCACAGATACGCAGTATTTT. Its translation: CASSSQAGGTDTQYF. Full variable domain (rest looked up from reference TRBV7-2 and TRBJ2-3): GAGVSQSPSNKVTEKGKDVELRCDPISGHTALYWYRQSLGQGLEFLIYFQGNSAPDKSGLPSDRFSAERTGGSVSTLTIQRTQQEDSAVYLCASSSQAGGTDTQYFGPGTRLTVL.

CDR3 in amino acids: CASSPYETEETQYF. CDR3 sequence (DNA): TGTGCCAGCTCACCATATGAGACAGAAGAGACCCAGTACTTC. The chain joins TRBV18 to TRBJ2-5, with D perhaps matching TRBD1 (5 bases). This CDR3 is 14 amino acids long. Germline lookup yields CDR1 KGHSH and CDR2 LQKENI. V was cut by 2 bases and J by 3 bases, with 10 bases left in between.

The rearrangement links TRBV27 to TRBJ1-4; D is unclear. Germline V CDR1 and CDR2: MNHEY, SMNVEV (reference sequence). Trimming cost V 0 bases and J 8 bases, with 13 bases left between them. The CDR3 has 15 amino acids. CDR3 DNA: TGTGCCAGCAGTTTATCGGGATTATCGGGCGAAAAACTGTTTTTT. It codes for CASSLSGLSGEKLFF.

The sample holds many counts of this clonotype. This chain links TRBV12-3 or TRBV12-4 with TRBJ2-1; TRBD2 agrees at 12 bases. The CDR3 has 16 residues. Unmatched junction bases numbered 5, after V lost 1 base and J lost 7 bases. The CDR3 DNA sequence: TGTGCCAGCAGTTTAGGGACTAGCGGGATTTTAAATGAGCAGTTCTTC. Amino acids: CASSLGTSGILNEQFF.

This chain uses TRBV3-1 with TRBJ2-4; no clear D gene. CDR1 is LGHDT and CDR2 is YNNKEL in the germline V gene (reference sequence). V gave up 4 bases and J gave up 1 base, with 11 bases separating them. The CDR3 totals 15 residues. CDR3 amino acids: CASSLALVAKNIQYF. DNA for the CDR3: TGTGCCAGCAGCCTCGCCCTAGTTGCCAAAAACATTCAGTACTTC.

The chain uses TRBV25-1 and TRBJ1-2; 9 bases fit TRBD1. The V gene's germline CDR1 is MGHDK and CDR2 SYGVNS. The CDR3 consists of 16 residues. The V and J ends lost 4 bases and 7 bases, in that order; junction bases with no gene match: 13. The CDR3 protein is CASSGIPGQGFGGYTF. In DNA form, the CDR3 reads TGTGCCAGCAGTGGAATCCCGGGACAGGGTTTCGGTGGCTACACCTTC.

V usage is TRBV20-1 and J usage is TRBJ1-4, with 9 positions matching TRBD1. CDR1 and CDR2 (germline): DFQATT, SNEGSKA (reference sequence). Losses at the gene ends were 6 bases for V and 11 bases for J; bases not matched to a gene: 10. This CDR3 is built from 13 residues. This chain's CDR3 is CSAPRDRVRKLFF. CDR3 DNA: TGCAGTGCCCCGCGGGACAGGGTGCGGAAACTGTTTTTT.